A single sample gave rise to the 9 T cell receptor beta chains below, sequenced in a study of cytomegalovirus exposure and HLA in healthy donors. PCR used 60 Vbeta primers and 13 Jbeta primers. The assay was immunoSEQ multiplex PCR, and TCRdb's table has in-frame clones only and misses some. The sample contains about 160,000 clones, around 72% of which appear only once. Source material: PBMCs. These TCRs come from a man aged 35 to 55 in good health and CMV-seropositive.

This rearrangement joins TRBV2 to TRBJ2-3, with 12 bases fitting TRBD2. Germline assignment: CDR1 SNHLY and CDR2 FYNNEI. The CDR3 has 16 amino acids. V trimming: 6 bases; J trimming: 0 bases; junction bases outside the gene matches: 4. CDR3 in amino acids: CASSLAGGRSTDTQYF. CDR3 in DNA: TGTGCCAGCAGCCTAGCGGGGGGGCGGAGCACAGATACGCAGTATTTT.

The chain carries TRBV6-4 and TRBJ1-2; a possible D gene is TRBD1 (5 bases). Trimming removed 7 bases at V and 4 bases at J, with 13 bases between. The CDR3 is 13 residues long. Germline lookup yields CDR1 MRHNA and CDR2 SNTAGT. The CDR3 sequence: CASNRGLGYGYTF. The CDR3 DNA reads TGTGCCAGCAACCGGGGACTTGGCTATGGCTACACCTTC.

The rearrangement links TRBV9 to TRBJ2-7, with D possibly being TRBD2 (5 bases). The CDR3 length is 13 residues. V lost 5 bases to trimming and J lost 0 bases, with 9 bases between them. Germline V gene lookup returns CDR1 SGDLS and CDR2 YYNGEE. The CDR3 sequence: CASRGADSYEQYF. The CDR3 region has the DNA TGTGCCAGCAGAGGAGCGGACTCCTACGAGCAGTACTTC.

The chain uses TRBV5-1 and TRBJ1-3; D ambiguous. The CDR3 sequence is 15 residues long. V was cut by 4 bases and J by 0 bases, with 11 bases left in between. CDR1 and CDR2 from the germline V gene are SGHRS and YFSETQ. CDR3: CASSASSDSGNTIYF. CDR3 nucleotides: TGCGCCAGCAGCGCTAGTAGCGACTCTGGAAACACCATATATTTT.

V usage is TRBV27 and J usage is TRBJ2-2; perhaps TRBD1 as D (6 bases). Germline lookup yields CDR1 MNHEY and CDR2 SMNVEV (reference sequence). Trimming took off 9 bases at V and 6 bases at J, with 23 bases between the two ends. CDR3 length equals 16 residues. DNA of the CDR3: TGTGCCAGTAGCAGGGGCGACAGGATAATAGCCGGGGAGCTGTTTTTT. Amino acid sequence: CASSRGDRIIAGELFF.

DNA of the CDR3: TGTGCCAGCAGCACAGGACTAGCGGGCACAGATACGCAGTATTTT. This encodes CASSTGLAGTDTQYF. The chain is built from TRBV5-4 and TRBJ2-3; 10 positions agree with TRBD2. Trimming removed 4 bases from V and 1 base from J; junction bases left unmatched: 3. Per germline, CDR1 SGHNT and CDR2 YYREEE (reference sequence). This CDR3 spans 15 amino acids.

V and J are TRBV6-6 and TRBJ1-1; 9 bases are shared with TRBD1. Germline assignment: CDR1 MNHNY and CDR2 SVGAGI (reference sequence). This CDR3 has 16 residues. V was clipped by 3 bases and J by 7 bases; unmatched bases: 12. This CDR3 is CASSYQQGAHLGEAFF. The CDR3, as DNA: TGTGCCAGCAGTTATCAACAGGGGGCCCACTTGGGTGAAGCTTTCTTT.

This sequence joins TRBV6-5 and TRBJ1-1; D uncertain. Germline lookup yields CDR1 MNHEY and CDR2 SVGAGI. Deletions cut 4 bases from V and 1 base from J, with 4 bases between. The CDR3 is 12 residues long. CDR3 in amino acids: CASSSPNTEAFF. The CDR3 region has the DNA TGTGCCAGCAGTTCTCCGAACACTGAAGCTTTCTTT.

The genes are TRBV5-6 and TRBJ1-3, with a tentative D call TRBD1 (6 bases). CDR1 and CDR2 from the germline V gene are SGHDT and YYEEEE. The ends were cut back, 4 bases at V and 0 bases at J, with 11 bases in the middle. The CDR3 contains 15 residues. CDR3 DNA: TGTGCCAGCAGCCTTGGACAGATCTCTGGAAACACCATATATTTT. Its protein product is CASSLGQISGNTIYF.